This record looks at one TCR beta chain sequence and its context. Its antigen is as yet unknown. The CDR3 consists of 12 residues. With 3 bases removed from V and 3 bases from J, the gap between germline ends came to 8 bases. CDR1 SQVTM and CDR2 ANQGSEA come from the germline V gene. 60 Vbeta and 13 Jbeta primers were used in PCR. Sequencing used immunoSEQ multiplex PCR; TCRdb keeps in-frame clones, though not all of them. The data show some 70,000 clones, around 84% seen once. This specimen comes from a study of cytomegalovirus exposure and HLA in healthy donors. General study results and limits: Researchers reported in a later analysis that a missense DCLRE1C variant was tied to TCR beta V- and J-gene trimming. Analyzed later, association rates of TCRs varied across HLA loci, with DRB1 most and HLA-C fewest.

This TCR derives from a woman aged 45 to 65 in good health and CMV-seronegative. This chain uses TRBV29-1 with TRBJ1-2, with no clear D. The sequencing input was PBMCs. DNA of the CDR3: TGCAGCGTTGAGGAGGGAGACTATGGCTACACCTTC. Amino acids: CSVEEGDYGYTF.